The clone carrying this T cell receptor (beta chain) has just a few counts. What it binds is not known. The CDR3 is 14 residues long. V dropped 8 bases and J dropped 3; count of bases not matched to a gene: 7. The germline gives CDR1 SGHTA, CDR2 FQGNSA. The data belong to a study of Graves' ophthalmopathy and Graves' hyperthyroidism. Across the whole study: Absence of ophthalmopathy within 18 months of follow-up defined stable hyperthyroidism. Overall study results and limits: Also, most clonotypes expanded in the thyroid above 0.001 frequency appeared in blood.

The TCR beta CDR3 regions underwent amplification from RNA transcripts. First-round RT-PCR employed HTBI primers, with a second-round multiplex PCR after it. TCRdb ran MiXCR on the multiplex PCR reads and lists one entry per CDR3 protein. The sample shows around 590,000 distinct CDR3 sequences, about 35% of them seen only once. This TCR derives from an adult man with Graves' hyperthyroidism. V usage is TRBV7-2 and J usage is TRBJ2-7; 10 bases fit TRBD1. The sequenced material came from peripheral blood or thyroid tissue (not recorded which). Written as DNA, the CDR3 is TGTGCCAGCGCACAGGACAGGGGGGACTACGAGCAGTACTTC. This codes for CASAQDRGDYEQYF.